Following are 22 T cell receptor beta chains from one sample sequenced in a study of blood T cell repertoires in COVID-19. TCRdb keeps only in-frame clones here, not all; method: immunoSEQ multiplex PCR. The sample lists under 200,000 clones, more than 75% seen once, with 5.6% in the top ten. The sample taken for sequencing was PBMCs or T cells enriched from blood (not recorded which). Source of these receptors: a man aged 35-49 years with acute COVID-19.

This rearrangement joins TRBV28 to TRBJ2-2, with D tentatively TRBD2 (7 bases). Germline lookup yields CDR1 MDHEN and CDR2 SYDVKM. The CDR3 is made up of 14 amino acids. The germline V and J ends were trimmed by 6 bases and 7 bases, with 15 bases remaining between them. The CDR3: CASRLRGAGGELFF. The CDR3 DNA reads TGTGCCAGCAGGTTACGGGGGGCCGGCGGGGAGCTGTTTTTT.

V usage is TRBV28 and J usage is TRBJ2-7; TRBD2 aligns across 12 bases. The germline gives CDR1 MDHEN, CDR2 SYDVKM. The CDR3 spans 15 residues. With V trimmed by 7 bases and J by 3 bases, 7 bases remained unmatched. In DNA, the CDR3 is TGTGCCAGCACCCCCGTGACTAGCGGGAGCTACGAGCAGTACTTC. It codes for CASTPVTSGSYEQYF.

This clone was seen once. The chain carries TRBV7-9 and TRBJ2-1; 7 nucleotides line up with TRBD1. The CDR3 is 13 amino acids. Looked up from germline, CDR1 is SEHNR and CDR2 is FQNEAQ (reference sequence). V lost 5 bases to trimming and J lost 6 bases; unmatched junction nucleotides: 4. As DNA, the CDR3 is TGTGCCAGCAGCCGAGACAGGGTCAATGAGCAGTTCTTC. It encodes CASSRDRVNEQFF.

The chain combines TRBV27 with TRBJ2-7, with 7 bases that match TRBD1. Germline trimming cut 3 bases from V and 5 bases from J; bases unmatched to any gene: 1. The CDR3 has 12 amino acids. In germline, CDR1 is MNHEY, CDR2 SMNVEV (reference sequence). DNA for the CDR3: TGTGCCAGCAGTTTTAGGGGGCACGAGCAGTACTTC. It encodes CASSFRGHEQYF.

The CDR3 nucleotides read TGTGCCTGGACTACCACAGGGGGCTATGGCTACACCTTC. It encodes CAWTTTGGYGYTF. The chain links TRBV30 to TRBJ1-2; 8 nucleotides agree with TRBD1. The CDR3 runs 13 residues. V shed 4 bases and J 4 bases; nucleotides not matched to a gene: 5. The germline CDR1 and CDR2 sequences are GTSNPN and SVGIG (reference sequence).

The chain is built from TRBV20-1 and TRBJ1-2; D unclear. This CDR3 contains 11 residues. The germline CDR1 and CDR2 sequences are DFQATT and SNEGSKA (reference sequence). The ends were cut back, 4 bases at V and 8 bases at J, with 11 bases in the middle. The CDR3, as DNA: TGCAGTGCTACCATCAATCAGGGCTACACCTTC. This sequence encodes CSATINQGYTF.

The CDR3 DNA sequence: TGTGCCAGCAGGTTGGGCGGGACAGTACTATATGGCTACACCTTC. Its translation: CASRLGGTVLYGYTF. The chain carries TRBV28 and TRBJ1-2, with TRBD1 matching over 7 bases. V trimming: 6 bases; J trimming: 5 bases; junction bases outside the gene matches: 12. Germline V gene data show CDR1 as MDHEN and CDR2 as SYDVKM. The CDR3 has 15 amino acids.

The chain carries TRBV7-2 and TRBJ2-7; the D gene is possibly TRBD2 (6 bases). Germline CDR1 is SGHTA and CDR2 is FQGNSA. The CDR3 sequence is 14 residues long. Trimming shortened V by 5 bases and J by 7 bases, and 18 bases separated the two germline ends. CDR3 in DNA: TGTGCCAGCAGCGCGGGACCGGGGGTGGGGGAGCAGTACTTC. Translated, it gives CASSAGPGVGEQYF.

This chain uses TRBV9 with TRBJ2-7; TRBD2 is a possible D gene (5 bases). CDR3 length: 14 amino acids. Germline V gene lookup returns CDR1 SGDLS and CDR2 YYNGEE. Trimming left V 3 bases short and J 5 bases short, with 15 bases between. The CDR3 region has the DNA TGTGCCAGCAGCGCCCAGTCTGCGGGTCACGAGCAGTACTTC. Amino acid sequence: CASSAQSAGHEQYF.

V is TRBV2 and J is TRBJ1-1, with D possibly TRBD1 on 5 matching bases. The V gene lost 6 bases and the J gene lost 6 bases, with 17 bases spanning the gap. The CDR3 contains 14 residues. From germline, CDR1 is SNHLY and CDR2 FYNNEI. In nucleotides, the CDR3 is TGTGCCAGCAGGGAACAGGAAGTTGGGTCTGAAGCTTTCTTT. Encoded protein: CASREQEVGSEAFF.

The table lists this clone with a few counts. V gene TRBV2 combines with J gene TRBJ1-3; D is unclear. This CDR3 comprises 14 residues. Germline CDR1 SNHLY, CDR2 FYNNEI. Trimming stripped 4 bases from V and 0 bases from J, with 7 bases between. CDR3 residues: CASSVQYSGNTIYF. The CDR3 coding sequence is TGTGCCAGCAGTGTTCAGTACTCTGGAAACACCATATATTTT.

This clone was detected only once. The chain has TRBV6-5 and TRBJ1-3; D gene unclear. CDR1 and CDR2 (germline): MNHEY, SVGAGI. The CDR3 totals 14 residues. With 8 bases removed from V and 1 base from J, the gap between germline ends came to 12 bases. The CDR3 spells CASGRGASGNTIYF. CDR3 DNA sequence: TGTGCCAGCGGCCGGGGAGCGTCTGGAAACACCATATATTTT.

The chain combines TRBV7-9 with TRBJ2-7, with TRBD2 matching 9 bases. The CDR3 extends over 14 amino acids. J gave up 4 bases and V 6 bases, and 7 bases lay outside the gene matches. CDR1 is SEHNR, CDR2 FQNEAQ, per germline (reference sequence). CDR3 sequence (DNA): TGTGCCAGCAGTCAATCTAGCGGGAATTACGAGCAGTACTTC. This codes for CASSQSSGNYEQYF.

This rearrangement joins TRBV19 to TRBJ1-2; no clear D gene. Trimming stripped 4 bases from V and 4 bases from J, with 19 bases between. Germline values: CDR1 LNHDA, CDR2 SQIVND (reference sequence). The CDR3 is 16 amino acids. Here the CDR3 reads CASSTPSGRGPYGYTF. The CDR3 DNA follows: TGTGCCAGTAGTACCCCCTCCGGGCGGGGTCCCTATGGCTACACCTTC.

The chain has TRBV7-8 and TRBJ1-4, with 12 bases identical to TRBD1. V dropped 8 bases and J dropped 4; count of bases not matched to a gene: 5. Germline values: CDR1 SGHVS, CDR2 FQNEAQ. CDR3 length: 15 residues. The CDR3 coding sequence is TGTGCCAGCCGGGACAGGGGGCGCGATAATGAAAAACTGTTTTTT. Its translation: CASRDRGRDNEKLFF.

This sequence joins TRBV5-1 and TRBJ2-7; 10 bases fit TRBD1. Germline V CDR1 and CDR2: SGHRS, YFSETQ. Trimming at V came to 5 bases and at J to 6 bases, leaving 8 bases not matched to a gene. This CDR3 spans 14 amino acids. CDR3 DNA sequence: TGCGCCAGCAGGACAGGGGGCGCCCCTGGCGAGCAGTACTTC. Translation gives CASRTGGAPGEQYF. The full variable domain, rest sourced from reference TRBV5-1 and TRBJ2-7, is KAGVTQTPRYLIKTRGQQVTLSCSPISGHRSVSWYQQTPGQGLQFLFEYFSETQRNKGNFPGRFSGRQFSNSRSEMNVSTLELGDSALYLCASRTGGAPGEQYFGPGTRLTVT.

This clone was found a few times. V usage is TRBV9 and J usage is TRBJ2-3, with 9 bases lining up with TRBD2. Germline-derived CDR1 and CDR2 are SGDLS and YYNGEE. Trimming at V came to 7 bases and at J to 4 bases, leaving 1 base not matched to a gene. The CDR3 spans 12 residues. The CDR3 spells CASGTSPDTQYF. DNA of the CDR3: TGTGCCAGCGGGACTAGCCCAGATACGCAGTATTTT. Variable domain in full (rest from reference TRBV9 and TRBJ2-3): DSGVTQTPKHLITATGQRVTLRCSPRSGDLSVYWYQQSLDQGLQFLIQYYNGEERAKGNILERFSAQQFPDLHSELNLSSLELGDSALYFCASGTSPDTQYFGPGTRLTVL.

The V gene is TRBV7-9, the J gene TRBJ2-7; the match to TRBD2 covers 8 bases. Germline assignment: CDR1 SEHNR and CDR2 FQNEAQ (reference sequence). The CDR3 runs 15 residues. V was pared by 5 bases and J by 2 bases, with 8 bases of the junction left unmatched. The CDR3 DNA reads TGTGCCAGCAGCCCAGGGACTAGTATAACCTACGAGCAGTACTTC. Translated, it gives CASSPGTSITYEQYF.

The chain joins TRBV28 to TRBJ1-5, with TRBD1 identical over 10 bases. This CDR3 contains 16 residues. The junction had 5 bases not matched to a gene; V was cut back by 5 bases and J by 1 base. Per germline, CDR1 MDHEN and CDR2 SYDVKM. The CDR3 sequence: CASSQPGQGSNQPQHF. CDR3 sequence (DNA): TGTGCCAGCAGTCAACCGGGACAGGGGAGCAATCAGCCCCAGCATTTT.

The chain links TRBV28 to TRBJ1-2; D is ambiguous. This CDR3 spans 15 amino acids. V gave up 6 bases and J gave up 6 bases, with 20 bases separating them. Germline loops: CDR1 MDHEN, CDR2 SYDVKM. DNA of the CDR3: TGTGCCAGCAGCCCTTCCCCGCCCGCGCGGCATGGCTACACCTTC. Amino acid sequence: CASSPSPPARHGYTF.

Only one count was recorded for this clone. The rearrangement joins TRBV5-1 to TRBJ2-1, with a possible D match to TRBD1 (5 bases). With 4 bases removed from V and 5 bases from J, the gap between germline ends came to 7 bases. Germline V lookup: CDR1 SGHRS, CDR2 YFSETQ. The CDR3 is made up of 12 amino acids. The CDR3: CASSKGDNEQFF. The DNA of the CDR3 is TGCGCCAGCAGCAAAGGGGACAATGAGCAGTTCTTC.

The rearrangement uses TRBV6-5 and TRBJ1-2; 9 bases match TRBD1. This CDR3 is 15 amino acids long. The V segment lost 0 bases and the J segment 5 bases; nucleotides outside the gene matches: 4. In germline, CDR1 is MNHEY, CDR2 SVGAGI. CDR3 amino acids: CASSYSGQGGYGYTF. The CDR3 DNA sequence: TGTGCCAGCAGTTACTCGGGACAGGGTGGTTATGGCTACACCTTC.